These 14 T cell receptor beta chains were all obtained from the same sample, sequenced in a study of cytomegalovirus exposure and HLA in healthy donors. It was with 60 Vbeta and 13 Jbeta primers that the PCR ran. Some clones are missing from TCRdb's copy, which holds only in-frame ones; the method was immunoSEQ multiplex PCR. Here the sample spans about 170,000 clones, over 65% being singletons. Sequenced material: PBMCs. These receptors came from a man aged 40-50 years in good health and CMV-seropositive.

The CDR3, as DNA: TGCGCCAGCTCATCCGGGACAGGGGCCCAAACTGAAGCTTTCTTT. This codes for CASSSGTGAQTEAFF. V is TRBV5-1 and J is TRBJ1-1; 10 nucleotides match TRBD1. There are 15 residues in the CDR3. V was clipped by 7 bases and J by 5 bases; unmatched bases: 11. Looked up from germline, CDR1 is SGHRS and CDR2 is YFSETQ.

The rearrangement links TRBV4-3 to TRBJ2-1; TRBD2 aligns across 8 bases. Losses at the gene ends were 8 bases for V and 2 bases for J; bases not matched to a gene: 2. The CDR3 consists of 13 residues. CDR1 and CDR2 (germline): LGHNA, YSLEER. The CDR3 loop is CASSGGAYNEQFF. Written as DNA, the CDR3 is TGCGCCAGCTCCGGGGGGGCCTACAATGAGCAGTTCTTC.

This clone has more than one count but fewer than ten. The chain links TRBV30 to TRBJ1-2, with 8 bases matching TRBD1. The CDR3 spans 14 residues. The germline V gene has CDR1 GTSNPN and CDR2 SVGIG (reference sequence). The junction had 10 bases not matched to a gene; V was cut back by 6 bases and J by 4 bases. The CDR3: CACWSPDRVYGYTF. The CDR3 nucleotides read TGTGCCTGTTGGAGCCCGGACAGGGTCTATGGCTACACCTTC.

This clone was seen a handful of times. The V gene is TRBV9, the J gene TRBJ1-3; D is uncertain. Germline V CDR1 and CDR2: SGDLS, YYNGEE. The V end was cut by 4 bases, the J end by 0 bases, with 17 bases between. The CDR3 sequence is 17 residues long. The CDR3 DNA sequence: TGTGCCAGCAGCCCACCCGGCGGGAGCGACTCTGGAAACACCATATATTTT. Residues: CASSPPGGSDSGNTIYF.

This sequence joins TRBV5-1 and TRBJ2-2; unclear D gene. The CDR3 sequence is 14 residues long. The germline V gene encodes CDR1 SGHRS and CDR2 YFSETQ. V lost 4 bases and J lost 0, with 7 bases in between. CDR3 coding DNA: TGCGCCAGCAGCCCTCCAGCGAACACCGGGGAGCTGTTTTTT. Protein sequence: CASSPPANTGELFF.

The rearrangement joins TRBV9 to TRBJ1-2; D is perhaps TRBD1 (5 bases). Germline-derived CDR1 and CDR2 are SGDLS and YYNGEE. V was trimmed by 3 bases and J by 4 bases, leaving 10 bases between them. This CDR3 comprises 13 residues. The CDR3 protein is CASSGGTFYGYTF. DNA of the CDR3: TGTGCCAGCAGCGGGGGCACTTTCTATGGCTACACCTTC.

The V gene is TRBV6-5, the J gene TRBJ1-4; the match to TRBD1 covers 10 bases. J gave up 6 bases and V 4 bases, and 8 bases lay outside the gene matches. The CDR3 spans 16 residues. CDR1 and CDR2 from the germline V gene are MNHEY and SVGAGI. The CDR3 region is CASSSGTGALDEKLFF. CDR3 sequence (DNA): TGTGCCAGCAGTTCCGGGACAGGGGCCCTGGATGAAAAACTGTTTTTT.

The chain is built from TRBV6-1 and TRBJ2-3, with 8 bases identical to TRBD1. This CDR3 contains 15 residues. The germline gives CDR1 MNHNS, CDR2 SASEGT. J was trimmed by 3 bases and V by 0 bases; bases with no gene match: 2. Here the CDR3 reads CASSEAQGATDTQYF. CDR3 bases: TGTGCCAGCAGTGAAGCCCAGGGGGCAACAGATACGCAGTATTTT.

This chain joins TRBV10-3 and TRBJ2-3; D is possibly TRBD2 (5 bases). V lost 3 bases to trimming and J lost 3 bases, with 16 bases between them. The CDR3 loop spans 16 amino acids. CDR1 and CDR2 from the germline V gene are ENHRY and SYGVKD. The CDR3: CAISDPLGLATDTQYF. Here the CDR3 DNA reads TGTGCCATCAGTGACCCTTTGGGCCTAGCTACAGATACGCAGTATTTT.

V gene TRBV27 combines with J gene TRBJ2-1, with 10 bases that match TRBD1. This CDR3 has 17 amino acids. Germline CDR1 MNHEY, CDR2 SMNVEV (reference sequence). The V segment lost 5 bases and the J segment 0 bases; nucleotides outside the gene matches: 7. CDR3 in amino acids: CASSPRDRGGSYNEQFF. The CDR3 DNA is TGTGCCAGCAGTCCTCGGGACAGGGGAGGCTCCTACAATGAGCAGTTCTTC.

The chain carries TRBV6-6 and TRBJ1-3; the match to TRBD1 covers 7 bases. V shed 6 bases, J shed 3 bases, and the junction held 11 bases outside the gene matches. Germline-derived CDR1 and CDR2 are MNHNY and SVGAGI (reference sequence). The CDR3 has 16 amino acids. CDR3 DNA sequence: TGTGCCAGCAGCCTTTCCCCCACAGGGGTTGGAAACACCATATATTTT. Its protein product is CASSLSPTGVGNTIYF.

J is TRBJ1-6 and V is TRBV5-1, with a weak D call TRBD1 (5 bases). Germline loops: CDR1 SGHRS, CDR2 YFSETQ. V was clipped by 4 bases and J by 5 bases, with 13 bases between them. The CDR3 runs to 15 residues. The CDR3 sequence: CASSPQTDHNSPLHF. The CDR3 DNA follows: TGCGCCAGCAGCCCACAGACAGATCATAATTCACCCCTCCACTTT.

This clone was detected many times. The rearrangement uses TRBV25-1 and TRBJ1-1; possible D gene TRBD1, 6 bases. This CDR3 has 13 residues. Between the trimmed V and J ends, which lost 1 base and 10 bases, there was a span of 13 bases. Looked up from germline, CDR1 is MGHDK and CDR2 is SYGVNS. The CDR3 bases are TGTGCCAGCAGTGAATTCGTAAGGGGGGGAGCTTTCTTT. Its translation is CASSEFVRGGAFF.

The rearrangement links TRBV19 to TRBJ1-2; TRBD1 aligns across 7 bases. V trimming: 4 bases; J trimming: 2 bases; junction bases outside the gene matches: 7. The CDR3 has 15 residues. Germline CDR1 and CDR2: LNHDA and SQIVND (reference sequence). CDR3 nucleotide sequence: TGTGCCAGTAGTAAACAAGAGGGGGCGAACTATGGCTACACCTTC. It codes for CASSKQEGANYGYTF.